The rows below give T cell receptor beta chains drawn from one sample of a study of cytomegalovirus exposure and HLA in healthy donors. Using immunoSEQ multiplex PCR, the repertoire was profiled, and TCRdb retains in-frame clones only, with some absent. The data show 200,000 or so clones, about four fifths seen once. The sample was PBMCs. These receptors all come from a woman in her thirties in good health and CMV-seropositive. The CDR3 runs from the conserved cysteine through the conserved F or W. The order of the fields is V gene, CDR3 protein.

TRBV9 | CASSAFSNPGNTEAFF
TRBV9 | CASSVGIGGPASGANVLTF
TRBV10-3 | CAISDRINTIYF
TRBV27 | CASSILRNEQYF
TRBV15 | CATSRSGDRFSSGNTIYF
TRBV5-4 | CASSLGSGGGTQYF
TRBV7-9 | CASSLVGGSYEQYF
TRBV18 | CASSPSSGTGRRDYGYTF
TRBV7-2 | CASSLTGYTEAFF
TRBV28 | CASRQGIDNQPQHF
TRBV11-2 | CASSLAVGQQGEQYF
TRBV11-3 | CASSLITGPYGYTF
TRBV19 | CASRTGYPNEKLFF
TRBV7-8 | CASSFRLAGGPKHEQFF
TRBV4-3 | CASSLSGGGKEKLFF
TRBV7-2 | CASSLDRGAYEQYF
TRBV19 | CASSETGINQPQHF
TRBV29-1 | CSVYREGYTF
TRBV15 | CATSRDRGSSYEQYF
TRBV4-2 | CASSQDVSGTFSYEQYF
TRBV28 | CASSYHRGGTGGPDTQYF
TRBV4-2 | CASSQEPGYSNQPQHF
TRBV10-1 | CASSRDRRYEQYF
TRBV10-2 | CASGKTSDPTDTQYF
TRBV6-6 | CASRKQANTEAFF
TRBV7-9 | CASSLGDRTGTEAFF
TRBV4-2 | CASSQGANSYEQYF
TRBV7-2 | CASSSYSAETDTGELFF
TRBV27 | CASTNRAYNEQFF
TRBV18 | CASSPATGADYGYTF
TRBV6-6 | CAAFEGALNTEAFF
TRBV5-4 | CASSIAGTGSGNTIYF
TRBV6-5 | CASSFQGARDSEAFF
TRBV5-1 | CASSWKPGTSFHEQYF
TRBV19 | CASSLRTGATYEQYF
TRBV7-9 | CASSSWSGQGGYGYTF
TRBV6-4 | CASSVEGSGSKYNEQFF
TRBV5-1 | CASSLGRQGGSPLHF
TRBV20-1 | CSASGGSKQYF
TRBV28 | CATSSGRAMYF
TRBV11-2 | CASSLANTEAFF
TRBV5-6 | CASSFGGGNTGELFF
TRBV4-1 | CASSQNSGGAFYEQYF
TRBV11-3 | CASTTSGAHTGELFF
TRBV5-1 | CASSGKGVDTQYF
TRBV10-3 | CAISEPRGGSYNSPLHF
TRBV29-1 | CSVAPVVGHEQFF
TRBV29-1 | CSAGQTTDTQYF
TRBV5-6 | CASSLGLTNEKLFF
TRBV5-6 | CASSLAYSRAFF
TRBV5-1 | CASSLGLAGGYEQYF
TRBV11-2 | CASSPTGDATEAFF
TRBV5-6 | CASLGQGITYEQYF
TRBV28 | CASIRADRVASAGELFF
TRBV4-1 | CASSRIGASGYNEQFF
TRBV6-1 | CASSERSQGFSGNTIYF
TRBV5-4 | CASSPLAGGGFIDTQYF